A selection of T cell receptor beta chains follows, all from one sample in a study of T cell responses to AZD1222 COVID-19 vaccine. Clones were read by immunoSEQ multiplex PCR, and TCRdb kept only the in-frame ones, dropping some. The sample lists about 130,000 clones; under 95% were seen once. The sample was peripheral blood, taken on day 0 of AZD1222 vaccination. These receptors were obtained from an adult in good health. CDR3s include the opening cysteine and the closing phenylalanine or tryptophan. The order of the fields is CDR3 protein, CDR3 DNA, clone size, V gene, D gene, J gene. The D gene is left open where the match is weak. Not every row has a clone size; where given, it reads once, few, many or a size class.

CDR3aa: CATSSGGGNEQFF; CDR3nt: TGTGCCACCTCTAGCGGGGGCGGCAATGAGCAGTTCTTC; abundance: NA; v_gene: TRBV19; d_gene: TRBD2; j_gene: TRBJ2-1
CDR3aa: CASSYPGRLNTEAFF; CDR3nt: TGTGCCAGCAGTTACCCGGGGCGGTTGAACACTGAAGCTTTCTTT; abundance: NA; v_gene: TRBV6-5; d_gene: NA; j_gene: TRBJ1-1
CDR3aa: CASSLGSNYGYTF; CDR3nt: TGTGCCAGCAGTTTAGGCAGCAACTATGGCTACACCTTC; abundance: NA; v_gene: TRBV12-3/TRBV12-4; d_gene: NA; j_gene: TRBJ1-2
CDR3aa: CASSQDSKMNTEAFF; CDR3nt: TGTGCCAGCAGCCAAGATTCCAAAATGAACACTGAAGCTTTCTTT; abundance: NA; v_gene: TRBV3-1/TRBV3-2; d_gene: NA; j_gene: TRBJ1-1
CDR3aa: CASSSGQGRRGETQYF; CDR3nt: TGTGCCAGCAGCTCGGGACAGGGGAGGAGGGGAGAGACCCAGTACTTC; abundance: once; v_gene: TRBV7-2; d_gene: TRBD1; j_gene: TRBJ2-5
CDR3aa: CASSLVTPDRGKNEQFF; CDR3nt: TGTGCCAGCAGCTTAGTAACCCCGGACAGGGGGAAGAATGAGCAGTTCTTC; abundance: NA; v_gene: TRBV7-6; d_gene: TRBD1; j_gene: TRBJ2-1
CDR3aa: CASSPGTRGINTQYF; CDR3nt: TGTGCCAGTAGTCCGGGGACACGGGGAATAAATACGCAGTATTTT; abundance: once; v_gene: TRBV19; d_gene: NA; j_gene: TRBJ2-3
CDR3aa: CANRRRGSGNTIYF; CDR3nt: TGTGCCAACCGGCGAAGGGGCTCTGGAAACACCATATATTTT; abundance: NA; v_gene: TRBV2; d_gene: NA; j_gene: TRBJ1-3
CDR3aa: CASSGQGAHEQYF; CDR3nt: TGTGCCAGCAGCGGACAGGGGGCCCACGAGCAGTACTTC; abundance: NA; v_gene: TRBV2; d_gene: TRBD1; j_gene: TRBJ2-7
CDR3aa: CASSPNLDSLNTEAFF; CDR3nt: TGTGCCAGCAGCCCCAATCTTGACAGCCTGAACACTGAAGCTTTCTTT; abundance: NA; v_gene: TRBV7-9; d_gene: NA; j_gene: TRBJ1-1
CDR3aa: CASSDGLAGVSELFF; CDR3nt: TGCGCCAGCAGCGATGGACTAGCGGGGGTTTCGGAGCTGTTTTTT; abundance: NA; v_gene: TRBV5-1; d_gene: TRBD2; j_gene: TRBJ2-2
CDR3aa: CASSEGNWGMENTEAFF; CDR3nt: TGTGCCAGCAGTGAAGGGAATTGGGGAATGGAGAACACTGAAGCTTTCTTT; abundance: NA; v_gene: TRBV6-1; d_gene: NA; j_gene: TRBJ1-1
CDR3aa: CASSLAPGRGYEQYF; CDR3nt: TGTGCCAGCAGCTTAGCCCCCGGCAGGGGTTACGAGCAGTACTTC; abundance: NA; v_gene: TRBV7-2; d_gene: NA; j_gene: TRBJ2-7
CDR3aa: CASSFSGGGTDTQYF; CDR3nt: TGTGCCAGCAGCTTCTCCGGGGGGGGGACAGATACGCAGTATTTT; abundance: NA; v_gene: TRBV7-6; d_gene: TRBD2; j_gene: TRBJ2-3
CDR3aa: CASSKGLAGGNEQFF; CDR3nt: TGTGCCAGTAGTAAGGGATTAGCGGGGGGCAATGAGCAGTTCTTC; abundance: NA; v_gene: TRBV19; d_gene: TRBD2; j_gene: TRBJ2-1
CDR3aa: CASSAPGQGEYF; CDR3nt: TGTGCCAGCAGCGCCCCGGGACAGGGAGAGTACTTC; abundance: NA; v_gene: TRBV5-4; d_gene: TRBD1; j_gene: TRBJ2-7
CDR3aa: CASSPIGGDYNTQYF; CDR3nt: TGTGCCAGCAGCCCTATTGGAGGGGATTACAATACGCAGTATTTT; abundance: NA; v_gene: TRBV7-2; d_gene: NA; j_gene: TRBJ2-3
CDR3aa: CASSETTVYGYTF; CDR3nt: TGTGCCAGCAGCGAAACGACAGTCTATGGCTACACCTTC; abundance: NA; v_gene: TRBV9; d_gene: NA; j_gene: TRBJ1-2
CDR3aa: CASSQDGPRAGNTIYF; CDR3nt: TGTGCCAGCAGCCAAGATGGCCCGCGGGCTGGAAACACCATATATTTT; abundance: NA; v_gene: TRBV4-2; d_gene: NA; j_gene: TRBJ1-3
CDR3aa: CASSQFGVGTEAFF; CDR3nt: TGCGCCAGCAGCCAATTCGGGGTAGGCACTGAAGCTTTCTTT; abundance: NA; v_gene: TRBV4-1; d_gene: NA; j_gene: TRBJ1-1
CDR3aa: CATSDPGTVEGTDTQYF; CDR3nt: TGTGCCACCAGTGACCCCGGGACTGTCGAGGGCACAGATACGCAGTATTTT; abundance: NA; v_gene: TRBV24-1; d_gene: NA; j_gene: TRBJ2-3
CDR3aa: CASSPTGMGNQPQHF; CDR3nt: TGTGCCAGCTCACCTACTGGAATGGGCAATCAGCCCCAGCATTTT; abundance: NA; v_gene: TRBV18; d_gene: NA; j_gene: TRBJ1-5
CDR3aa: CASSLDYSVDGLNTEAFF; CDR3nt: TGCGCCAGCAGCTTGGATTATAGCGTCGACGGTCTGAACACTGAAGCTTTCTTT; abundance: NA; v_gene: TRBV5-1; d_gene: NA; j_gene: TRBJ1-1
CDR3aa: CASSPDRERKTAQYF; CDR3nt: TGTGCCAGCTCACCCGACAGGGAAAGGAAAACTGCGCAGTATTTT; abundance: once; v_gene: TRBV18; d_gene: TRBD1; j_gene: TRBJ2-3
CDR3aa: CASSTGQGRDTIYF; CDR3nt: TGTGCCAGCAGCACGGGACAGGGGAGGGACACCATATATTTT; abundance: NA; v_gene: TRBV7-9; d_gene: TRBD1; j_gene: TRBJ1-3
CDR3aa: CASSPLSEPSNTEAFF; CDR3nt: TGTGCCAGCTCACCACTTTCTGAGCCGAGTAACACTGAAGCTTTCTTT; abundance: once; v_gene: TRBV18; d_gene: NA; j_gene: TRBJ1-1
CDR3aa: CASSRDINEKLFF; CDR3nt: TGCGCCAGCAGCCGGGACATTAATGAAAAACTGTTTTTT; abundance: NA; v_gene: TRBV4-1; d_gene: NA; j_gene: TRBJ1-4
CDR3aa: CASSVQTGPYEQYF; CDR3nt: TGCGCCAGCAGCGTTCAAACGGGTCCCTACGAGCAGTACTTC; abundance: NA; v_gene: TRBV4-1; d_gene: NA; j_gene: TRBJ2-7
CDR3aa: CATSRGSGKNEKLFF; CDR3nt: TGTGCCACCAGCAGAGGGTCAGGGAAAAATGAAAAACTGTTTTTT; abundance: NA; v_gene: TRBV15; d_gene: NA; j_gene: TRBJ1-4
CDR3aa: CASSPEGTGDNSPLHF; CDR3nt: TGTGCCAGCAGCCCAGAAGGGACAGGTGATAATTCACCCCTCCACTTT; abundance: few; v_gene: TRBV9; d_gene: TRBD1; j_gene: TRBJ1-6
CDR3aa: CASSQQGNYGYTF; CDR3nt: TGTGCCAGCAGCCAACAGGGGAACTATGGCTACACCTTC; abundance: NA; v_gene: TRBV3-1/TRBV3-2; d_gene: NA; j_gene: TRBJ1-2
CDR3aa: CASSRSGQPQHF; CDR3nt: TGTGCCAGTAGTCGATCGGGCCAGCCCCAGCATTTT; abundance: NA; v_gene: TRBV19; d_gene: NA; j_gene: TRBJ1-5
CDR3aa: CASSPDRELYGYTF; CDR3nt: TGTGCCAGCAGCCCCGACAGGGAACTCTATGGCTACACCTTC; abundance: NA; v_gene: TRBV9; d_gene: TRBD1; j_gene: TRBJ1-2